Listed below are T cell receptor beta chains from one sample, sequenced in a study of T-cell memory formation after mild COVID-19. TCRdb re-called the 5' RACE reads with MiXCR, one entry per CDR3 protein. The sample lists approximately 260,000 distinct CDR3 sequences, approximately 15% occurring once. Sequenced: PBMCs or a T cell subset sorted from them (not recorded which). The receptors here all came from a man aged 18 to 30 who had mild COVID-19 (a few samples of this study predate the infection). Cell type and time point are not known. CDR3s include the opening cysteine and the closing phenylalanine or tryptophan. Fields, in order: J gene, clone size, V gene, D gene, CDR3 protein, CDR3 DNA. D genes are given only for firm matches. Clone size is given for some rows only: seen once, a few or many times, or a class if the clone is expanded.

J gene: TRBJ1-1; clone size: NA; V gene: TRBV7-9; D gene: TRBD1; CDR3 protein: CASSPPRGYEAFF; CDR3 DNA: TGTGCCAGCAGCCCGCCCAGGGGGTACGAAGCTTTCTTT
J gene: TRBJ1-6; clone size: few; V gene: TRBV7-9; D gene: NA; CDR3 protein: CASSFFPEGPLQPLHF; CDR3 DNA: TGTGCCAGCAGCTTTTTTCCAGAGGGTCCCCTCCAACCCCTCCACTTT
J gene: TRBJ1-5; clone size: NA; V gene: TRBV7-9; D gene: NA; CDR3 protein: CASSLRGSQPQHF; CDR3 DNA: TGTGCCAGCAGCTTAAGGGGGAGTCAGCCCCAGCATTTT
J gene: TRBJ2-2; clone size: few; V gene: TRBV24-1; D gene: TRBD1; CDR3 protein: CATSDASTGVTGELFF; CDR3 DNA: TGTGCCACCAGTGATGCTTCTACAGGGGTCACCGGGGAGCTGTTTTTT
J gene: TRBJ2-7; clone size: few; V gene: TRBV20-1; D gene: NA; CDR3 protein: CSAGDTSSYEQYF; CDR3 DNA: TGCAGTGCAGGGGACACCAGCTCCTACGAGCAGTACTTC
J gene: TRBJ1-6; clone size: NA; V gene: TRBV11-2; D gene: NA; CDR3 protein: CASSPSGWTLYSPLHF; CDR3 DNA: TGTGCCAGCAGCCCATCGGGGTGGACCCTTTATTCACCCCTCCACTTT
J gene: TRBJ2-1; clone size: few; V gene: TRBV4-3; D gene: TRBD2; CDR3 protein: CASSRGLAGGYNEQFF; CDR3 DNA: TGCGCCAGCAGTCGAGGACTAGCGGGGGGATACAATGAGCAGTTCTTC
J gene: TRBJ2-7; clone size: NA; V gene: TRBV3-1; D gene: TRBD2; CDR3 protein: CASSQAGGYEQYF; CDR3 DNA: TGTGCCAGCAGCCAAGCCGGGGGGTACGAGCAGTACTTC
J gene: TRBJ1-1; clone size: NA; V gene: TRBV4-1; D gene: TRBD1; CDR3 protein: CASSLRPGQGAPNTEAFF; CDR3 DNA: TGCGCCAGCAGCTTACGACCGGGACAGGGGGCGCCGAACACTGAAGCTTTCTTT
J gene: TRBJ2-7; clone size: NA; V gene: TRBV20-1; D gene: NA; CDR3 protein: CSARDDYEQYF; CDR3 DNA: TGCAGTGCTAGAGATGACTACGAGCAGTACTTC
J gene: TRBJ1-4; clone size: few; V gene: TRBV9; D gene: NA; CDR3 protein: CASSPWGGEKLFF; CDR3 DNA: TGTGCCAGCAGCCCCTGGGGGGGGGAAAAACTGTTTTTT